This T cell receptor (beta chain) was retrieved from a study of blood T cell repertoires in COVID-19. Study summary: The United States, Italy and Spain supplied acute and convalescent COVID-19 samples. The cDNA or gDNA used as material had been derived from T cells, B-cell-depleted T cells, or PBMCs.

How the authors handled the data: Nucleated cell number was recorded as an estimate derived from reference gene primer amplification. This table comes from immunoSEQ multiplex PCR, and its TCRdb copy is limited to in-frame clones, with some not included. V and J calls and clone size are given by that table; D and trimming were obtained from the DNA. The data contain hundreds of thousands of clones, approximately 81% of them singletons. V shed 5 bases and J 0 bases; nucleotides not matched to a gene: 6. CDR1 and CDR2 (germline): LNHDA, SQIVND (reference sequence). This CDR3 region has 15 residues. The chain carries TRBV19 and TRBJ1-1; 7 bases line up with TRBD1. Sequences were obtained from peripheral blood. The sequence was collected from a woman at least 80 years old with active or convalescent COVID-19. This CDR3 is CASSGTGTVNTEAFF. The CDR3 coding sequence is TGTGCCAGTAGTGGTACCGGGACAGTGAACACTGAAGCTTTCTTT.